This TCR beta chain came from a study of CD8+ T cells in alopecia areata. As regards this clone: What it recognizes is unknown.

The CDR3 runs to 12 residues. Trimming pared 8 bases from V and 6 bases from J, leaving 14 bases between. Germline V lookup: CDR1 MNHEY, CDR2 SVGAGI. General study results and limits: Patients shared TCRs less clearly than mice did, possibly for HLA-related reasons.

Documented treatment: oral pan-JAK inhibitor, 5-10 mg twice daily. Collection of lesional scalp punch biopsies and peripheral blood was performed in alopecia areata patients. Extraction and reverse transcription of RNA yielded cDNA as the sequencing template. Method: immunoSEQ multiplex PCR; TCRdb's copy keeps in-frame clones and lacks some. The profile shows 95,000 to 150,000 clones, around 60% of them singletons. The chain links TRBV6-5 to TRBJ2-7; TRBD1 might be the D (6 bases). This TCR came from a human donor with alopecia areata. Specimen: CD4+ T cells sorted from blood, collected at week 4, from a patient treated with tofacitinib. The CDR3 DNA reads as TGTGCCAGCGCGACAGGTGGCGGCGAGCAGTACTTC. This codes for CASATGGGEQYF.